A single sample gave rise to the 14 T cell receptor beta chains below, sequenced in a study of prognosis after radiotherapy for stage I lung cancer. Two-round multiplex PCR on genomic DNA was the method by which TCR beta CDR3 was amplified. Individual primers that were specific to each TRBV and TRBJ gene served in first-round PCR. Each CDR3 protein is one row after TCRdb ran MiXCR on the multiplex PCR reads. The table lists roughly 13,000 distinct CDR3 sequences, 56% of them singletons. The starting material was PBMCs, obtained before or after stereotactic body radiation therapy (not recorded which). The receptor source for this set is a donor aged 50 or older with non-small cell lung cancer.

This clonotype showed up many times. V gene TRBV10-3 combines with J gene TRBJ2-7; D gene uncertain. Germline CDR1 and CDR2: ENHRY and SYGVKD. Trimming removed 3 bases at V and 3 bases at J, with 6 bases between. The CDR3 runs 12 residues. The CDR3 coding sequence is TGTGCCATCAGTGACAGGTTCTACGAGCAGTACTTC. It specifies CAISDRFYEQYF.

The V and J genes are TRBV4-3 and TRBJ2-5; D perhaps matches TRBD1 (5 bases). The J call is uncertain, as TRBJ2-1 better fits the DNA end. This CDR3 contains 17 residues. The germline V gene has CDR1 LGHNA and CDR2 YSLEER. CDR3 residues: CASSLFPWGAENNEQFF. The CDR3 nucleotides read TGCGCCAGCAGCCTATTCCCATGGGGCGCTGAGAACAATGAGCAGTTCTTC.

About this clonotype itself: Germline is not matched at one junction end, which may reflect a read error. The rearrangement links TRBV6-1 to TRBJ2-7, with a tentative D call TRBD2 (7 bases). Germline V lookup: CDR1 MNHNS, CDR2 SASEGT. The CDR3 totals 15 residues. CDR3 bases: TGTGCCAGCAGTAGAAATTACAGGGAGGGTAACGAACAGTACTTC. Translated, it gives CASSRNYREGNEQYF.

V is TRBV20-1 and J is TRBJ1-2; D may be TRBD1 (5 bases). Germline CDR1 and CDR2: DFQATT and SNEGSKA (reference sequence). V lost 0 bases, J lost 8 bases, and 10 bases lay in between. The CDR3 sequence is 12 residues long. The CDR3 DNA reads as TGCAGTGCTAGAGATGGGGGGAAGGGCTACACCTTC. It is translated as CSARDGGKGYTF.

This clonotype was detected once. Only one base separates this from a far larger clonotype, so it likely reflects a read error. The genes are TRBV7-9 and TRBJ2-2, with 8 bases aligning to TRBD1. Unmatched junction bases numbered 10, after V lost 7 bases and J lost 6 bases. CDR1 is SEHNR and CDR2 is FQNEAQ in the germline V gene (reference sequence). CDR3 size: 15 residues. CDR3 nucleotides: TGTGCCAGCATCCCTACAGGACAGGGTTCCGGGGAGCTGTTTTTT. This encodes CASIPTGQGSGELFF.

This clonotype was counted between two and nine times. This likely traces to a read error, being one base from a far larger clone. The chain carries TRBV5-1 and TRBJ2-3; 7 positions agree with TRBD1. The CDR3 is 16 residues long. CDR1 and CDR2 (germline): SGHRS, YFSETQ. CDR3: CASRVGTVASTDTQYF. The DNA for the CDR3 is TGTGCCAGCAGAGTGGGGACAGTCGCTAGCACAGATACGCAGTATTTT.

The table lists this clonotype with many counts. This chain joins TRBV20-1 and TRBJ2-7, with TRBD1 matching over 12 bases. CDR1 and CDR2 from the germline V gene are DFQATT and SNEGSKA (reference sequence). V lost 6 bases to trimming and J lost 4 bases; unmatched junction nucleotides: 10. The CDR3 runs 15 residues. The CDR3 DNA sequence: TGCAGTGCCCAGCTCGGGACAGGGGGCTTTTACGAGCAGTACTTC. This codes for CSAQLGTGGFYEQYF.

This clonotype has at least ten counts. The rearrangement links TRBV12-3 or TRBV12-4 to TRBJ1-1; D unclear. The CDR3 has 13 residues. Trimming took 2 bases from V and 1 from J, leaving 5 bases between them. Written as DNA, the CDR3 is TGTGCCAGCAGTTTAACCCAGAACACTGAAGCTTTCTTT. Translation gives CASSLTQNTEAFF.

By its share, this clonotype is medium-sized. The chain joins TRBV4-3 to TRBJ2-7; D may be TRBD1 (5 bases). In germline, CDR1 is LGHNA, CDR2 YSLEER. V gave up 0 bases and J gave up 1 base, with 7 bases separating them. The CDR3 covers 14 residues. CDR3 protein: CASSQERGSYEQYF. CDR3 coding DNA: TGCGCCAGCAGCCAAGAAAGGGGTTCCTACGAGCAGTACTTC.

This clonotype was seen many times. This chain connects TRBV3-1 to TRBJ2-4; 8 bases agree with TRBD2. The V segment lost 0 bases and the J segment 0 bases; nucleotides outside the gene matches: 10. The CDR3 sequence is 19 residues long. Germline lookup yields CDR1 LGHDT and CDR2 YNNKEL (reference sequence). Written as DNA, the CDR3 is TGTGCCAGCAGCCAAGACACTAGCGGAGGTTTTATAGCCAAAAACATTCAGTACTTC. Protein: CASSQDTSGGFIAKNIQYF.

This clonotype appeared many times. The V call is TRBV25-1, the J call TRBJ2-1; D not resolved. The CDR3 covers 11 residues. Per the germline V gene, CDR1 is MGHDK and CDR2 is SYGVNS. The V and J ends lost 0 bases and 8 bases respectively, with 2 bases between them. CDR3 sequence: CASSEYDEQFF. The CDR3 nucleotides read TGTGCCAGCAGTGAATATGATGAGCAGTTCTTC.

By share, this clonotype ranks as medium-sized (0.01 to 0.1%). The V call is TRBV2, the J call TRBJ2-3, with 7 bases fitting TRBD2. This CDR3 comprises 14 residues. The trim removed 8 bases at V and 1 base at J, leaving 6 bases unmatched. Looked up from germline, CDR1 is SNHLY and CDR2 is FYNNEI. The CDR3 DNA follows: TGTGCCAGCTGGCGGGAGTGGGGCACAGATACGCAGTATTTT. It translates to CASWREWGTDTQYF. Using reference TRBV2 and TRBJ2-3 for the parts outside the CDR3, the full variable domain is EPEVTQTPSHQVTQMGQEVILRCVPISNHLYFYWYRQILGQKVEFLVSFYNNEISEKSEIFDDQFSVERPDGSNFTLKIRSTKLEDSAMYFCASWREWGTDTQYFGPGTRLTVL.

This clonotype has at least ten counts. The chain recombines TRBV5-1 with TRBJ2-1; 8 positions match TRBD1. V shed 5 bases and J 7 bases; nucleotides not matched to a gene: 11. From germline, CDR1 is SGHRS and CDR2 YFSETQ. The CDR3 spans 15 residues. The CDR3 here is CASRIQTGERNEQFF. CDR3 nucleotide sequence: TGCGCCAGCAGGATACAGACAGGGGAGAGGAATGAGCAGTTCTTC.

With respect to this clonotype: At one boundary the junction diverges from the germline segment, which might be a read error. This chain links TRBV6-2 or TRBV6-3 with TRBJ2-6; D may be TRBD1 (5 bases). The CDR3 spans 17 residues. Germline CDR1 is MNHEY and CDR2 is SVGEGT. Written as DNA, the CDR3 is TGTGCCAGCAGTTACCGGTGGTTGGGCCCTGGGGCCAACTTCCTGACTTTC. It yields the protein CASSYRWLGPGANFLTF.